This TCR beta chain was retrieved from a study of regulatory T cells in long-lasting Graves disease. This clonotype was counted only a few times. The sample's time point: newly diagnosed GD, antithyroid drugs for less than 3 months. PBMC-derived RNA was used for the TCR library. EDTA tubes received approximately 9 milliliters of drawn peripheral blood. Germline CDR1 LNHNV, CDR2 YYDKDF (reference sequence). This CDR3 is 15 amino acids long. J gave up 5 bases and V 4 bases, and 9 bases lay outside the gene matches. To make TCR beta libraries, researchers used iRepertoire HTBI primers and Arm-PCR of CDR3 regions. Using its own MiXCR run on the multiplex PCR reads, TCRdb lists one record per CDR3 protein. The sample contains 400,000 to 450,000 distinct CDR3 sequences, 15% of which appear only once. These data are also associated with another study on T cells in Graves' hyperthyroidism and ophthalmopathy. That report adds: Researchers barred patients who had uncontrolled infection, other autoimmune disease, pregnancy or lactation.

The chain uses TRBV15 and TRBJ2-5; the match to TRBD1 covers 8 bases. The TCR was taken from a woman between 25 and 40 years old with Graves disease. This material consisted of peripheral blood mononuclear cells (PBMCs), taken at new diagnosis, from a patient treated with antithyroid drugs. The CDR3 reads CATSINQGALETQYF. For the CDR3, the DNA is TGTGCCACCAGCATAAATCAGGGGGCGCTGGAGACCCAGTACTTC.